These 18 T cell receptor beta chains were sequenced from one sample in a study of cytomegalovirus exposure and HLA in healthy donors. The PCR contained 60 Vbeta and 13 Jbeta primers. Here immunoSEQ multiplex PCR was the method, and the copy in TCRdb shows in-frame clones only, minus some. In the table there are 200,000 to 250,000 clones, 70% to 85% of which are singletons. Material: PBMCs. Every receptor here comes from a woman aged 55-70 years in good health and CMV-seropositive.

This chain joins TRBV15 and TRBJ2-5; TRBD1 aligns across 7 bases. J gave up 3 bases and V 4 bases, and 20 bases lay outside the gene matches. The CDR3 extends over 19 amino acids. Germline V gene data show CDR1 as LNHNV and CDR2 as YYDKDF (reference sequence). CDR3 protein: CATSTPGRTGDGKKETQYF. In nucleotides, the CDR3 is TGTGCCACCAGCACGCCGGGGAGAACAGGGGACGGAAAAAAAGAGACCCAGTACTTC.

The chain recombines TRBV18 with TRBJ2-1, with 11 bases matching TRBD2. With 3 bases clipped from V and 0 bases from J, the junction kept 10 bases outside the gene matches. The V gene's germline CDR1 is KGHSH and CDR2 LQKENI. This CDR3 spans 19 amino acids. The CDR3 region has the DNA TGTGCCAGCTCACCGTCTAGCGGGGGGTTTCCTAGCTCCTACAATGAGCAGTTCTTC. Amino acid sequence: CASSPSSGGFPSSYNEQFF.

The chain uses TRBV18 and TRBJ1-2; 7 bases match TRBD1. This CDR3 comprises 13 residues. CDR1 is KGHSH and CDR2 is LQKENI in the germline V gene. Trimming removed 6 bases from V and 7 bases from J; junction bases left unmatched: 8. CDR3 loop: CASSLTGLLGYTF. In DNA, the CDR3 is TGTGCCAGCTCCCTGACAGGGCTACTTGGCTACACCTTC.

This chain connects TRBV25-1 to TRBJ1-1, with a tentative D call TRBD1 (6 bases). Germline lookup yields CDR1 MGHDK and CDR2 SYGVNS. There are 14 residues in the CDR3. The germline V and J ends were trimmed by 5 bases and 4 bases, with 14 bases remaining between them. CDR3 sequence reads: CASSQGGGGTEAFF. CDR3 nucleotide sequence: TGTGCCAGCAGTCAAGGGGGGGGAGGCACTGAAGCTTTCTTT.

The rearrangement joins TRBV5-1 to TRBJ1-5; tentative D call: TRBD1 (6 bases). V lost 4 bases, J lost 3 bases, and 11 bases lay in between. The CDR3 is made up of 14 amino acids. Germline lookup yields CDR1 SGHRS and CDR2 YFSETQ. Here the CDR3 DNA reads TGCGCCAGCAGCACCGGACAGCCCAATCAGCCCCAGCATTTT. Residues: CASSTGQPNQPQHF.

This chain joins TRBV7-2 and TRBJ1-4; D possibly corresponds to TRBD1 (6 bases). The CDR3 has 14 residues. With 4 bases removed from V and 3 bases from J, the gap between germline ends came to 9 bases. CDR1 SGHTA and CDR2 FQGNSA come from the germline V gene. CDR3 amino acids: CASSSGQPNEKLFF. In DNA, the CDR3 is TGTGCCAGCAGCTCCGGACAGCCTAATGAAAAACTGTTTTTT.

The genes are TRBV5-1 and TRBJ1-4; the match to TRBD1 covers 9 bases. The CDR3 runs to 16 residues. CDR1 and CDR2 from the germline V gene are SGHRS and YFSETQ. V trimming: 0 bases; J trimming: 5 bases; junction bases outside the gene matches: 5. CDR3 amino acids: CASSLGTTGGNEKLFF. CDR3 nucleotides: TGCGCCAGCAGCTTGGGGACGACAGGGGGAAATGAAAAACTGTTTTTT.

This rearrangement joins TRBV19 to TRBJ1-3; no clear D. Germline assignment: CDR1 LNHDA and CDR2 SQIVND (reference sequence). V lost 0 bases and J 0 bases, leaving 6 bases between the germline ends. The CDR3 length is 15 residues. CDR3 amino acids: CASSIEGSSGNTIYF. CDR3 coding DNA: TGTGCCAGTAGTATAGAAGGGAGCTCTGGAAACACCATATATTTT.

This chain joins TRBV19 and TRBJ1-3; D is undetermined. The CDR3 consists of 14 residues. Between the trimmed V and J ends, which lost 3 bases and 1 base, there was a span of 7 bases. Germline V gene lookup returns CDR1 LNHDA and CDR2 SQIVND (reference sequence). CDR3 nucleotide sequence: TGTGCCAGTAGTATTGGCGGGTCTGGAAACACCATATATTTT. Its protein product is CASSIGGSGNTIYF. Drawing the rest from reference TRBV19 and TRBJ1-3, the complete variable domain is DGGITQSPKYLFRKEGQNVTLSCEQNLNHDAMYWYRQDPGQGLRLIYYSQIVNDFQKGDIAEGYSVSREKKESFPLTVTSAQKNPTAFYLCASSIGGSGNTIYFGEGSWLTVV.

The J gene is TRBJ2-7, the V gene TRBV6-1; TRBD1 might be the D (5 bases). The CDR3 contains 12 residues. The V gene lost 8 bases and the J gene lost 5 bases, with 13 bases spanning the gap. In germline, CDR1 is MNHNS, CDR2 SASEGT. The CDR3 DNA follows: TGTGCCAGCGCTGGCCAGGGCCACGAGCAGTACTTC. Translated: CASAGQGHEQYF.

The J gene is TRBJ2-3, the V gene TRBV29-1; 9 nucleotides agree with TRBD1. Germline V gives CDR1 SQVTM, CDR2 ANQGSEA. J was trimmed by 6 bases and V by 5 bases; bases with no gene match: 6. This CDR3 is 13 amino acids long. In DNA, the CDR3 is TGCAGCGTTCAACAGGGGGCGCGGGATACGCAGTATTTT. The encoded protein is CSVQQGARDTQYF.

V and J are TRBV2 and TRBJ1-5, with TRBD1 as a possible D gene (5 bases). CDR1 is SNHLY, CDR2 FYNNEI, per germline. Trimming cost V 3 bases and J 6 bases, with 12 bases left between them. The CDR3 length is 14 residues. CDR3 coding DNA: TGTGCCAGCAGTGATTGGGGCTCGGGTCAGCCCCAGCATTTT. Encoded protein: CASSDWGSGQPQHF.

This chain connects TRBV6-6 to TRBJ1-6; maybe TRBD1 (6 bases). Deletions cut 2 bases from V and 5 bases from J, with 10 bases between. CDR3 size: 15 residues. Germline lookup yields CDR1 MNHNY and CDR2 SVGAGI (reference sequence). In DNA form, the CDR3 reads TGTGCCAGCAGTTACCTTACAGGGCATAATTCACCCCTCCACTTT. As protein: CASSYLTGHNSPLHF.

This sequence joins TRBV30 and TRBJ1-2, with a weak D call TRBD1 (5 bases). The CDR3 covers 12 residues. Germline CDR1 reads GTSNPN; CDR2 reads SVGIG (reference sequence). Trimming took off 5 bases at V and 1 base at J, with 8 bases between the two ends. CDR3: CAWRGYNYGYTF. CDR3 nucleotide sequence: TGTGCCTGGCGGGGGTATAACTATGGCTACACCTTC.

This chain links TRBV18 with TRBJ1-2; maybe TRBD1 (6 bases). The V gene's germline CDR1 is KGHSH and CDR2 LQKENI. V lost 3 bases to trimming and J lost 8 bases, with 16 bases between them. This CDR3 contains 14 residues. CDR3 sequence: CASSPPAGVGGYTF. The CDR3 DNA follows: TGTGCCAGCTCACCCCCTGCAGGGGTGGGGGGCTACACCTTC.

This sequence joins TRBV5-1 and TRBJ2-7, with TRBD1 as a possible D gene (6 bases). Germline V gene lookup returns CDR1 SGHRS and CDR2 YFSETQ. Trimming left V 3 bases short and J 3 bases short, with 19 bases between. The CDR3 consists of 16 residues. The CDR3 sequence is CASSYSQGGHHYEQYF. CDR3 DNA sequence: TGCGCCAGCAGCTACTCACAGGGCGGACATCACTACGAGCAGTACTTC. The full variable domain, in which reference TRBV5-1 and TRBJ2-7 provide the parts outside the CDR3, is KAGVTQTPRYLIKTRGQQVTLSCSPISGHRSVSWYQQTPGQGLQFLFEYFSETQRNKGNFPGRFSGRQFSNSRSEMNVSTLELGDSALYLCASSYSQGGHHYEQYFGPGTRLTVT.

V usage is TRBV2 and J usage is TRBJ2-3; perhaps TRBD1 as D (5 bases). The CDR3 extends over 15 amino acids. The germline CDR1 and CDR2 sequences are SNHLY and FYNNEI. Trimming left V 6 bases short and J 5 bases short, with 18 bases between. The CDR3 sequence is CASSGPQAGRDTQYF. The CDR3 DNA reads as TGTGCCAGCAGCGGACCACAGGCCGGAAGAGATACGCAGTATTTT.

Worth noting for this clone: This sample includes further DNA sequences coding for the same CDR3. The genes are TRBV6-1 and TRBJ1-2, with TRBD1 matching over 8 bases. The CDR3 has 14 residues. CDR1 is MNHNS, CDR2 SASEGT, per germline. J lost 2 bases, V lost 7 bases, and 6 bases had no gene match. The CDR3 here is CASTRTGGNYGYTF. In DNA, the CDR3 is TGTGCCAGCACCAGAACAGGGGGAAACTATGGCTACACCTTC.